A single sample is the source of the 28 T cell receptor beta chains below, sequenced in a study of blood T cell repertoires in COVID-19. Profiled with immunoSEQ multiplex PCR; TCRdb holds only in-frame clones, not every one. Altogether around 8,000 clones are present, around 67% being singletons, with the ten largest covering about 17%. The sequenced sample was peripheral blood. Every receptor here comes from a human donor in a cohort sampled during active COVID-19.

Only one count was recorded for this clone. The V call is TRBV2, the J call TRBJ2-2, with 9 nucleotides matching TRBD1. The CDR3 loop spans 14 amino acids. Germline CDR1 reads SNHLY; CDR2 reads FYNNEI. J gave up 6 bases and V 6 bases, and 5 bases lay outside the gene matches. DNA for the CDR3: TGTGCCAGCAGAGGGACAGGGCTAGCCGGGGAGCTGTTTTTT. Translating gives CASRGTGLAGELFF.

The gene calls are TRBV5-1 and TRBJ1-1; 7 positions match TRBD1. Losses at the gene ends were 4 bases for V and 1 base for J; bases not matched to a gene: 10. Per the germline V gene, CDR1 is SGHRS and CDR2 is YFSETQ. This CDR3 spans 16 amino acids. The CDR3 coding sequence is TGCGCCAGCAGCGAAGAAAACAGGGGATCGAACACTGAAGCTTTCTTT. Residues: CASSEENRGSNTEAFF. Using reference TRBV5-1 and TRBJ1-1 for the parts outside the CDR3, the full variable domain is KAGVTQTPRYLIKTRGQQVTLSCSPISGHRSVSWYQQTPGQGLQFLFEYFSETQRNKGNFPGRFSGRQFSNSRSEMNVSTLELGDSALYLCASSEENRGSNTEAFFGQGTRLTVV.

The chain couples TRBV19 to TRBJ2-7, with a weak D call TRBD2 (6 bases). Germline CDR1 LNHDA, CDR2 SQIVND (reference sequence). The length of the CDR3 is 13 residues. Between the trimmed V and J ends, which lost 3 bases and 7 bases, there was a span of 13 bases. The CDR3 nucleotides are TGTGCCAGTAGTATTGGGGCCGGGGGTGAGCAGTACTTC. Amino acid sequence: CASSIGAGGEQYF.

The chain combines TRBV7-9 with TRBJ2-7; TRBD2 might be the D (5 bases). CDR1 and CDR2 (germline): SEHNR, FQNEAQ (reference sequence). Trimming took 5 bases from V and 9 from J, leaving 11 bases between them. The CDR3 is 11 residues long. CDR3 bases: TGTGCCAGCAGCCGGGGTCGGGTGCAGTACTTC. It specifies CASSRGRVQYF.

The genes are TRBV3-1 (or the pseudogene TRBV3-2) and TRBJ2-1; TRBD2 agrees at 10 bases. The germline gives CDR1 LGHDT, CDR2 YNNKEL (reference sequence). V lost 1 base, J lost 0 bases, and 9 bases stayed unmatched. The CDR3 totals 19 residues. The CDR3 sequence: CASSQVLAGSYSSYNEQFF. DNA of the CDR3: TGTGCCAGCAGCCAAGTACTAGCGGGATCCTATAGCTCCTACAATGAGCAGTTCTTC.

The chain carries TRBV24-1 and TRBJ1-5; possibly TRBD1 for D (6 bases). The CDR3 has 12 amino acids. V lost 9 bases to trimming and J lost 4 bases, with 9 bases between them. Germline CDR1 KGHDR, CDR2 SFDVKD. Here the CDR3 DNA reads TGTGCCACCTCGACAGGTAATCAGCCCCAGCATTTT. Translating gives CATSTGNQPQHF.

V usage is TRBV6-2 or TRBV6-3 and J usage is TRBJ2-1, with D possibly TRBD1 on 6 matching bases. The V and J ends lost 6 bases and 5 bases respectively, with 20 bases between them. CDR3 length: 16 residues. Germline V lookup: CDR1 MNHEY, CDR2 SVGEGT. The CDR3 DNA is TGTGCCAGCAGCAACCCGCCCTACAGGGCAAACAATGAGCAGTTCTTC. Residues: CASSNPPYRANNEQFF.

The CDR3 region has the DNA TGTGCCAGCAGCCCGTGGGTAGCGGGGGAGACCCAGTACTTC. Amino acid sequence: CASSPWVAGETQYF. V is TRBV7-2 and J is TRBJ2-5; 8 bases match TRBD2. Germline-derived CDR1 and CDR2 are SGHTA and FQGNSA. The CDR3 runs 14 residues. V gave up 5 bases and J gave up 5 bases; unmatched junction bases: 7. The full variable domain, with the rest looked up from reference TRBV7-2 and TRBJ2-5, is GAGVSQSPSNKVTEKGKDVELRCDPISGHTALYWYRQSLGQGLEFLIYFQGNSAPDKSGLPSDRFSAERTGGSVSTLTIQRTQQEDSAVYLCASSPWVAGETQYFGPGTRLLVL.

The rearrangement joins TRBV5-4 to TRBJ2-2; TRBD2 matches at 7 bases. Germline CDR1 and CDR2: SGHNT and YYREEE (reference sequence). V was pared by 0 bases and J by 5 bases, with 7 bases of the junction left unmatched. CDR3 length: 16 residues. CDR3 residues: CASSLGLAVSTGELFF. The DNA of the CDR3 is TGTGCCAGCAGCTTGGGGCTAGCGGTCTCAACCGGGGAGCTGTTTTTT. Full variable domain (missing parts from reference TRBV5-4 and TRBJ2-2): ETGVTQSPTHLIKTRGQQVTLRCSSQSGHNTVSWYQQALGQGPQFIFQYYREEENGRGNFPPRFSGLQFPNYSSELNVNALELDDSALYLCASSLGLAVSTGELFFGEGSRLTVL.

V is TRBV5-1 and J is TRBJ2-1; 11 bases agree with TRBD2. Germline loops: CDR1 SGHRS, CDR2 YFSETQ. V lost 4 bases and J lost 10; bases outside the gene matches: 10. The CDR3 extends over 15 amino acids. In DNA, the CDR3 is TGCGCCAGCAGCGCGGGACTAGCGGAATACGACGAGCAGTTCTTC. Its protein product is CASSAGLAEYDEQFF.

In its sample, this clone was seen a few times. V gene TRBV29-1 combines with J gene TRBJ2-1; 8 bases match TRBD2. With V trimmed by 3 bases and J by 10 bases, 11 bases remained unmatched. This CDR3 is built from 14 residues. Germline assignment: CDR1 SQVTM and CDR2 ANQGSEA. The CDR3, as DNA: TGCAGCGTTGAGCGAAGTCTAGCGGGCGACGAGCAGTTCTTC. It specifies CSVERSLAGDEQFF.

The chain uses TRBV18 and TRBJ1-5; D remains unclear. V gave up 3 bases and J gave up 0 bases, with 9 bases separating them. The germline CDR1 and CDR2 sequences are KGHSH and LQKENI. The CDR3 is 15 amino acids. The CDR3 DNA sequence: TGTGCCAGCTCACCGAGGACTGCTAGCAATCAGCCCCAGCATTTT. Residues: CASSPRTASNQPQHF.

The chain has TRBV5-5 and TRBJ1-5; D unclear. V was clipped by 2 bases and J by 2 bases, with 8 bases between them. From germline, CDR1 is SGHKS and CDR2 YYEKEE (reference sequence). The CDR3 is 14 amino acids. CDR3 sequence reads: CASSLSGGNQPQHF. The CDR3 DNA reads TGTGCCAGCAGCTTATCAGGTGGCAATCAGCCCCAGCATTTT.

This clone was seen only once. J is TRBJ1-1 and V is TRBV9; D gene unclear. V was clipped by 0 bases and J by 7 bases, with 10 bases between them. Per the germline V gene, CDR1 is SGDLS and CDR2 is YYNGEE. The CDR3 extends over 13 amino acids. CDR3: CASSVGGEGEAFF. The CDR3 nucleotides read TGTGCCAGCAGCGTAGGTGGAGAGGGTGAAGCTTTCTTT.

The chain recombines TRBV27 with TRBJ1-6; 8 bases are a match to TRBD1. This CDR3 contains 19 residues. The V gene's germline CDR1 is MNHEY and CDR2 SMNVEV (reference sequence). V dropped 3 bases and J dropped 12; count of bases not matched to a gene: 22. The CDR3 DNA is TGTGCCAGCAGTTTCTTTCCGGGACAGGACCCCTCGCTAGGCGAACCCCTCCACTTT. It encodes CASSFFPGQDPSLGEPLHF.

DNA of the CDR3: TGTGCCAGCAGCGTAGAGGGAGGGGGGACTGAAGCTTTCTTT. It yields the protein CASSVEGGGTEAFF. J is TRBJ1-1 and V is TRBV9, with TRBD1 as a possible D gene (6 bases). Trimming removed 0 bases from V and 5 bases from J, with 11 bases in between. Germline CDR1 reads SGDLS; CDR2 reads YYNGEE. This CDR3 contains 14 residues.

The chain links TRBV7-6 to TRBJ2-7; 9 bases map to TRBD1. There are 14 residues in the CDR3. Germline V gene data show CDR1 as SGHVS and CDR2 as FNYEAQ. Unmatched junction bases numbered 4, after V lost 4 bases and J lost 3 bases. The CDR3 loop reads CASSWGQGNYEQYF. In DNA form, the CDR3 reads TGTGCCAGCAGCTGGGGACAGGGAAACTACGAGCAGTACTTC.

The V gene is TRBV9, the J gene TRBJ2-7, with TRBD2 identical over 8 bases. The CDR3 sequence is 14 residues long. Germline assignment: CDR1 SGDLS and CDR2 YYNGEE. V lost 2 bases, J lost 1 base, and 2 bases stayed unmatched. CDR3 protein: CASSVASGSYEQYF. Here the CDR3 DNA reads TGTGCCAGCAGCGTGGCTAGCGGGTCCTACGAGCAGTACTTC.

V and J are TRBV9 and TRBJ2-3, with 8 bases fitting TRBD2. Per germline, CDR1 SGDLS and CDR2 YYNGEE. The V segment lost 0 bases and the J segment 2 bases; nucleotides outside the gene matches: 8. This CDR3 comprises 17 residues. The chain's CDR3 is CASSVVGLAGNTDTQYF. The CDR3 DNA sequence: TGTGCCAGCAGCGTAGTAGGGCTAGCGGGTAACACAGATACGCAGTATTTT.

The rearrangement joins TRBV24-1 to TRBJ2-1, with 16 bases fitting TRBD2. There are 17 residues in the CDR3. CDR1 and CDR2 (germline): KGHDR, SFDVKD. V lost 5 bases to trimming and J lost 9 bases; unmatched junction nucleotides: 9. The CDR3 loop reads CATSAGSGTSGGGEQFF. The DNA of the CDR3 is TGTGCCACCAGTGCGGGTTCAGGGACTAGCGGGGGGGGTGAGCAGTTCTTC.

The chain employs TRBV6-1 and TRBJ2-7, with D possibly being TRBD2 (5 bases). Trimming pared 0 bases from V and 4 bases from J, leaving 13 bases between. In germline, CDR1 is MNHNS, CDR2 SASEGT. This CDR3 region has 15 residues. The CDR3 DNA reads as TGTGCCAGCAGTGAAGCGGGAGAGGGTTCATACGAGCAGTACTTC. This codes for CASSEAGEGSYEQYF.

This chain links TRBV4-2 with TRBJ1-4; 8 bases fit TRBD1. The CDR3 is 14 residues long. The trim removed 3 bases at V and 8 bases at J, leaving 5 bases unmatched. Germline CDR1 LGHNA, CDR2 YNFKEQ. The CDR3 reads CASSQDRVGEKLFF. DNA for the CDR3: TGTGCCAGCAGCCAGGACAGGGTGGGGGAAAAACTGTTTTTT.

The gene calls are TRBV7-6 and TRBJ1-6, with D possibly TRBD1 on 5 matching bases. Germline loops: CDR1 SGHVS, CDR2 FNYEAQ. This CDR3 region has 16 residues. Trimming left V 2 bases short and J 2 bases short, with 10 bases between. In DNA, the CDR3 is TGTGCCAGCAGCTTAAAGGGACTAACCTATAATTCACCCCTCCACTTT. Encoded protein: CASSLKGLTYNSPLHF.

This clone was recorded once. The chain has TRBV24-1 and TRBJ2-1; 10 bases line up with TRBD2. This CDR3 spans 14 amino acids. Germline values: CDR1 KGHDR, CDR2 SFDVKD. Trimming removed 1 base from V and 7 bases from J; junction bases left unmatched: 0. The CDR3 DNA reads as TGTGCCACCAGTGATTTACTAGCGGGAAATGAGCAGTTCTTC. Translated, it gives CATSDLLAGNEQFF.

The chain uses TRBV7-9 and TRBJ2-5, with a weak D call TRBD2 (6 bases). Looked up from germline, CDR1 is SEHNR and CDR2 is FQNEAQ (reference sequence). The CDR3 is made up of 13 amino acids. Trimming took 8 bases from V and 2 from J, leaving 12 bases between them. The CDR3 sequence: CASLHGSQETQYF. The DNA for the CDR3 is TGTGCCAGCCTACACGGGAGTCAAGAGACCCAGTACTTC. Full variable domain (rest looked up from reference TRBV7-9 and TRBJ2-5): DTGVSQNPRHKITKRGQNVTFRCDPISEHNRLYWYRQTLGQGPEFLTYFQNEAQLEKSRLLSDRFSAERPKGSFSTLEIQRTEQGDSAMYLCASLHGSQETQYFGPGTRLLVL.

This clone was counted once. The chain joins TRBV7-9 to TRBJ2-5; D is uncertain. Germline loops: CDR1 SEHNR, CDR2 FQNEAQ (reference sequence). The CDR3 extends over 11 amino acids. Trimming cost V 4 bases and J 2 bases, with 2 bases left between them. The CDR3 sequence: CASSSQETQYF. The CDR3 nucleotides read TGTGCCAGCAGCTCGCAAGAGACCCAGTACTTC.

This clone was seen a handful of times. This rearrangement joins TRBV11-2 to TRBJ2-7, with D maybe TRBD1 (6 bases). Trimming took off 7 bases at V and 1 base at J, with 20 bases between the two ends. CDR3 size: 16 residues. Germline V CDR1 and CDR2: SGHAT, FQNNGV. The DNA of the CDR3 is TGTGCCAGCACCCAAATCCGAGTAGGGGGTTCCTACGAGCAGTACTTC. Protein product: CASTQIRVGGSYEQYF.

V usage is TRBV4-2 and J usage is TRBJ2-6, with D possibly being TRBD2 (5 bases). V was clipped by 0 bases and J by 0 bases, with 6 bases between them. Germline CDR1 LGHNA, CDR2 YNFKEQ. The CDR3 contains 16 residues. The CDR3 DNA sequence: TGTGCCAGCAGCCAAGATCGGGGCTCTGGGGCCAACGTCCTGACTTTC. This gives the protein CASSQDRGSGANVLTF.